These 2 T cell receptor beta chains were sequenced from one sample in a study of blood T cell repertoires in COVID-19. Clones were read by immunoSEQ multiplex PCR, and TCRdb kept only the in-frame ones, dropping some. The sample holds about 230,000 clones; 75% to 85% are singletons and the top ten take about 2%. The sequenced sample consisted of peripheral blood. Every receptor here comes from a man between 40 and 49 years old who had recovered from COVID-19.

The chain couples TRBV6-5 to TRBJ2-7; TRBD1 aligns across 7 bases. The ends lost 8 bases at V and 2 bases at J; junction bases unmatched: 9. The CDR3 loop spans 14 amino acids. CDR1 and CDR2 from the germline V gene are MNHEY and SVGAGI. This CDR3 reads CASYRQGLTYEQYF. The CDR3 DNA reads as TGTGCCAGCTATAGACAGGGCCTCACCTACGAGCAGTACTTC.

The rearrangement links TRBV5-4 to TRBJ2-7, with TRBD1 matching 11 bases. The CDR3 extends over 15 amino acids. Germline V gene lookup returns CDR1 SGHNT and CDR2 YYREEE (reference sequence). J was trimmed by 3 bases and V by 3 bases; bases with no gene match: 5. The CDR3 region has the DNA TGTGCCAGCAGCTCCGGGACAGGGGGTGTCTACGAGCAGTACTTC. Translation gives CASSSGTGGVYEQYF.